This T cell receptor (beta chain) is from a study of T cells in Graves' hyperthyroidism and ophthalmopathy. Overall study results and limits: A median around six months before onset, the model predicted ophthalmopathy. Most thyroid clonotypes with frequency above 0.001 were detected in blood.

RNA transcripts were the template for amplifying TCR beta CDR3 regions. When the TCR CDR3 underwent first-round RT-PCR, the HTBI primer set was used. MiXCR, run by TCRdb on the multiplex PCR reads, gives a single entry per CDR3 protein. The data hold around 300,000 distinct CDR3 sequences, with around 15% observed a single time. The V and J ends lost 0 bases and 5 bases respectively, with 11 bases between them. Germline CDR1 and CDR2: SGHAT and FQNNGV. This CDR3 has 15 residues. This clonotype was counted ten times or more. Its antigen is still unknown. This clonotype was obtained from a woman aged 40 to 49 with Graves' hyperthyroidism. The specimen was blood. The genes are TRBV11-2 and TRBJ2-1; D may be TRBD1 (5 bases). This CDR3 is CASSLDWGGNNEQFF. The CDR3 region has the DNA TGTGCCAGCAGCTTAGACTGGGGCGGAAACAATGAGCAGTTCTTC.